This T cell receptor beta chain is from a study of shared clonotypes between healthy human individuals. Study-level results: Several donors held around 5% of naive CD4 clonotypes in common. The low donor count limited represented genetic and exposure-history diversity. Sampling involved blood alone; tissue repertoires likely differ.

Concerning this clone itself: The antigen remains unidentified.

Sequenced by immunoSEQ multiplex PCR; TCRdb stores in-frame clones only, minus some. The sample lists about 2 million clones; 85% to 95% were seen once. The trim removed 9 bases at V and 9 bases at J, leaving 12 bases unmatched. CDR1 is SNHLY and CDR2 is FYNNEI in the germline V gene. CDR3 size: 15 residues. The sequenced sample consisted of naive CD4+ T cells sorted from blood. Indicated subset: CD45RA+ positively selected. The origin of this receptor is a man younger than 30 in good health. V and J are TRBV2 and TRBJ1-6; 9 nucleotides line up with TRBD1. The CDR3 spells CARGREGQGTSPLHF. The DNA for the CDR3 is TGTGCCAGGGGCCGTGAGGGACAGGGCACTTCACCCCTCCACTTT.